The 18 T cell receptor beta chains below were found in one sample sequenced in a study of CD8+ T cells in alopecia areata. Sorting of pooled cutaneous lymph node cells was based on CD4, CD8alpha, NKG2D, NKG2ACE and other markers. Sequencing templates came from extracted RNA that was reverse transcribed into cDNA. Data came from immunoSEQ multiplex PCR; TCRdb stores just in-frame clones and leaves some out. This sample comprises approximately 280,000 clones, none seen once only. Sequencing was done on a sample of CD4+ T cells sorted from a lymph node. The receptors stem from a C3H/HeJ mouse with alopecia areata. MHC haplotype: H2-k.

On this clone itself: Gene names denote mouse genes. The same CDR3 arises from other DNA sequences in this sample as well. The sequenced CDR3 bases are TGCACCTGCAGTGCAGATCAGGGTTCCTATAATTCGCCC. Its protein product is CTCSADQGSYNSP. The CDR3, in full, reads CTCSADQGSYNSPLYF. The V and J genes are TRBV1 and TRBJ1-6, with D possibly TRBD1 on 5 matching bases. The sequenced fragment ends 3 residues before the CDR3 boundary, so the rest is inferred from the germline J gene. TRBJ1-6 is flagged as an ORF with uncertain function. This CDR3 spans 16 amino acids. Germline assignment: CDR1 NSQYPW and CDR2 LRSPGD (reference sequence). V dropped 0 bases and J dropped 0 bases, with 6 bases sitting between them.

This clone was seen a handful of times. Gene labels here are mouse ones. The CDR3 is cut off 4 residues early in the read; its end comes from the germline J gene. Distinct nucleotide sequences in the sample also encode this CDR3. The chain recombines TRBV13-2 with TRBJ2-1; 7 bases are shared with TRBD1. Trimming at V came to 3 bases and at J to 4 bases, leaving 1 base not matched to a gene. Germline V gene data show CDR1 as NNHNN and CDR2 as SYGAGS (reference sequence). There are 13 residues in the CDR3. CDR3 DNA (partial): TGTGCCAGCGGTGGGGGACAGTATGCT. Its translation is CASGGGQYA. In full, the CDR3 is CASGGGQYAEQFF.

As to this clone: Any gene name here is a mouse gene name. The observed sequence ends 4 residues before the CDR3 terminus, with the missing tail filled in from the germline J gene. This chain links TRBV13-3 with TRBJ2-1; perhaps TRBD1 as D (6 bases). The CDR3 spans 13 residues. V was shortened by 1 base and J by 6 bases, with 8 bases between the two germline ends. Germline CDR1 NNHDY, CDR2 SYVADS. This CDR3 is CASSDRTAAEQFF. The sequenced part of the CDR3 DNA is TGTGCCAGCAGTGATAGGACAGCTGCT.

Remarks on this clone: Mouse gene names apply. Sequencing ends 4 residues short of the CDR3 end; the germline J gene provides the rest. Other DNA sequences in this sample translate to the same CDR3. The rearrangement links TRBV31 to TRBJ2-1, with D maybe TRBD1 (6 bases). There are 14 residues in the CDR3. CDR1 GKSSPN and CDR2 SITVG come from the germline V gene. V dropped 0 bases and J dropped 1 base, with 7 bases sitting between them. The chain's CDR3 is CAWSLQGNYAEQFF. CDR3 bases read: TGTGCCTGGAGTCTACAGGGAAACTATGCT.

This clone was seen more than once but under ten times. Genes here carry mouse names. The CDR3 DNA, read in part, is TGTGCCAGCAGTGGGGGGGCGCGGTATGCT. Amino acids: CASSGGARYA. In full, the CDR3 is CASSGGARYAEQFF. This chain joins TRBV13-1 and TRBJ2-1, with a weak D call TRBD2 (7 bases). The sequence runs out 4 residues before the end of the CDR3; the remainder is reconstructed from the germline J gene. Germline V gene lookup returns CDR1 NSHNY and CDR2 SYGAGN. Trimming removed 3 bases at V and 4 bases at J, with 11 bases between. This CDR3 region has 14 residues.

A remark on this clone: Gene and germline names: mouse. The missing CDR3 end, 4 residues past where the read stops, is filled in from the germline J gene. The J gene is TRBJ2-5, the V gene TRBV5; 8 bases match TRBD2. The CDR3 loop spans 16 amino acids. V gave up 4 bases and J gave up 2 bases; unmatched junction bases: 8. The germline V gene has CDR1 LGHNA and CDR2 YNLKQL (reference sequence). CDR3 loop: CASSPHDWGFQDTQYF. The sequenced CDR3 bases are TGTGCCAGCAGCCCCCACGACTGGGGCTTCCAAGAC.

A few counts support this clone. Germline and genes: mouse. The CDR3 region is CTCRDWGGQDTQYF. The CDR3 DNA, read in part, is TGCACCTGCAGGGACTGGGGGGGCCAAGAC. The V and J genes are TRBV1 and TRBJ2-5, with 12 bases aligning to TRBD2. The read ends 4 residues before the CDR3 terminus; that terminus is restored from the germline J gene. V dropped 6 bases and J dropped 2; count of bases not matched to a gene: 0. Germline values: CDR1 NSQYPW, CDR2 LRSPGD (reference sequence). The CDR3 sequence is 14 residues long.

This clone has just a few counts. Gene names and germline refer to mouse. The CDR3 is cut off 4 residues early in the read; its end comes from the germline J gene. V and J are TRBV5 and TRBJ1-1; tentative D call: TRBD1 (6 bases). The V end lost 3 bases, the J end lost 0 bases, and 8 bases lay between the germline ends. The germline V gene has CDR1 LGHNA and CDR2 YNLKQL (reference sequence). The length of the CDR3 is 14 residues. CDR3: CASSQGAANTEVFF. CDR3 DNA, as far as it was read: TGTGCCAGCAGCCAGGGGGCTGCAAACACA.

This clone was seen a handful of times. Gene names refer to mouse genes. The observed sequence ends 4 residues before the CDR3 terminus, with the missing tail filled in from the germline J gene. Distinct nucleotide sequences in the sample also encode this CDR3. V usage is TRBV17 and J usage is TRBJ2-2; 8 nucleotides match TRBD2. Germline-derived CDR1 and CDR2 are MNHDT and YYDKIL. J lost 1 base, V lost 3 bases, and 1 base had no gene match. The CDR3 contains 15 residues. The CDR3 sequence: CASSSLGGNTGQLYF. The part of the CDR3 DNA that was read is TGTGCTAGCAGTAGTCTGGGGGGAAACACCGGG. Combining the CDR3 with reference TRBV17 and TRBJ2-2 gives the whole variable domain DTTVKQNPRYKLARVGKPVNLICSQTMNHDTMYWYQKKPNQAPKLLLFYYDKILNREADTFEKFQSSRPNNSFCSLYIGSAGLEYSAMYLCASSSLGGNTGQLYFGEGSKLTVL.

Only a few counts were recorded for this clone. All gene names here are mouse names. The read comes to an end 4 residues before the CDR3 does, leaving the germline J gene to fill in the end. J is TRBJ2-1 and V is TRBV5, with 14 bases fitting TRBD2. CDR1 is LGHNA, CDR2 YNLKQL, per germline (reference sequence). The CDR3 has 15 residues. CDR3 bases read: TGTGCCAGCAGCAACCGGGACTGGGGGGGCGCT. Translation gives CASSNRDWGGA. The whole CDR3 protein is CASSNRDWGGAEQFF.

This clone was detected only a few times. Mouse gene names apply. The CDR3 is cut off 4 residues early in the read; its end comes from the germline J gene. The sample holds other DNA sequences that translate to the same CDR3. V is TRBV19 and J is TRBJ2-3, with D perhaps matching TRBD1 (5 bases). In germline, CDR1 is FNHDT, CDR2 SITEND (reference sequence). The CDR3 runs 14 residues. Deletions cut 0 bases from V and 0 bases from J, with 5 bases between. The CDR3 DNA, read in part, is TGTGCCAGCAGTATAGAGGGGAGTGCAGAA. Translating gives CASSIEGSAE. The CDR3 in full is CASSIEGSAETLYF.

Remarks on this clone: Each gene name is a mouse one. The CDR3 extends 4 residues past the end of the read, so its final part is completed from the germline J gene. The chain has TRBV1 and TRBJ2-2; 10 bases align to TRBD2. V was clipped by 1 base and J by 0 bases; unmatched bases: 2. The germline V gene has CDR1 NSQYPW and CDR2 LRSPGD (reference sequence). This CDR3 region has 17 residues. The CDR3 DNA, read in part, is TGCACCTGCAGTGCAGTCGGGACTGGGGCAAACACCGGG. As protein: CTCSAVGTGANTG. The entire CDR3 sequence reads CTCSAVGTGANTGQLYF.

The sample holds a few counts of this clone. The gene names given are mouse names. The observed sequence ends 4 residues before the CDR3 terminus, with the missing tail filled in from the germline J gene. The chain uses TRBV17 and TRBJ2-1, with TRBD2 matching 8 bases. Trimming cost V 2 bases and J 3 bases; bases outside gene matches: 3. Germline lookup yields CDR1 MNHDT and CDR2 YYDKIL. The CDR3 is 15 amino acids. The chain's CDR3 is CASSRLGGVYAEQFF. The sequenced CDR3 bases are TGTGCTAGCAGTAGATTGGGGGGGGTCTATGCT.

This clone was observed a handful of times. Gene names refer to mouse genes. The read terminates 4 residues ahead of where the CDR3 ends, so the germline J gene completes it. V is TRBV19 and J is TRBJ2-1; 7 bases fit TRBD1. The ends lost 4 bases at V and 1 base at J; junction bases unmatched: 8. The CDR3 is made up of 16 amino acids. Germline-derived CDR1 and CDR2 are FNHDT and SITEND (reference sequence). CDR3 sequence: CASSSYRGGNYAEQFF. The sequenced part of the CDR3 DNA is TGTGCCAGCAGTTCCTACAGGGGTGGGAACTATGCT.

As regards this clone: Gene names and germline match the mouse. CDR3 DNA (partial): TGTGCCAGCAGCCAAGACGGGGACACCTCCTAT. The encoded protein is CASSQDGDTSY. The CDR3 reads in full as CASSQDGDTSYEQYF. The genes are TRBV5 and TRBJ2-7; TRBD1 is a possible D gene (6 bases). The DNA ends 4 residues before the CDR3 does, and the rest of the CDR3 is filled in from the germline J gene. Germline assignment: CDR1 LGHNA and CDR2 YNLKQL (reference sequence). Trimming took off 0 bases at V and 0 bases at J, with 9 bases between the two ends. This CDR3 contains 15 residues.

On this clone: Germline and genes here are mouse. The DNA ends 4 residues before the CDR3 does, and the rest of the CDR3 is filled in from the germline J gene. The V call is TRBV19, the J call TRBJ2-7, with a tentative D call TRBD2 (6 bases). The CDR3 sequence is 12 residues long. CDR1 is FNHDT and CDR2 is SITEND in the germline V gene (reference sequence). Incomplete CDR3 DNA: TGTGCCAGCAGTGTGGGGGTAAAT. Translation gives CASSVGVN. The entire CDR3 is CASSVGVNEQYF.

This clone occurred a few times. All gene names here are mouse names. CDR3 region: CASSESGGKDTQYF. CDR3 bases read: TGTGCCAGCAGTGAATCTGGGGGGAAGGAC. The chain employs TRBV13-1 and TRBJ2-5, with 8 bases matching TRBD2. The read gets to within 4 residues of the CDR3 end, and the germline J gene fills in the rest. This CDR3 has 14 amino acids. CDR1 is NSHNY, CDR2 SYGAGN, per germline.

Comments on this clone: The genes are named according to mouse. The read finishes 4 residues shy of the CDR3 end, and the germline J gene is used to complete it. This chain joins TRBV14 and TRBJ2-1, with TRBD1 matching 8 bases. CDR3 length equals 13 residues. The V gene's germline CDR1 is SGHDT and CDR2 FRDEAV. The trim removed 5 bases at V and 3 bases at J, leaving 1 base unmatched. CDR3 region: CASRQGVYAEQFF. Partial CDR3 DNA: TGTGCCAGCAGACAGGGGGTCTATGCT.